The 24 T cell receptor beta chains presented below share a single source sample, sequenced in a study of beta chain features in type 1 diabetes (dated by TCRdb to 2017 to 2018). The library was prepared using the immunoSEQ multiplex PCR assay. All of the isolated RNA was reverse transcribed with the High Capacity cDNA Reverse Transcription Kit, so expressed TCRB transcripts were sequenced. This immuneACCESS table, as held by TCRdb, lists in-frame sequences with V and J called but not all clones. Of the missing ones, under half trace to an unresolved V gene in checked studies; the others have no known cause. The sample includes 850,000 to 900,000 clones, with about a sixth observed a single time. The ten largest clones add up to roughly 0.025% of the sample. The sequencing input was naive CD4+ T cells from blood. Reading the label with the study, this specimen's cell subset or site is: true naive CD4+ T cells. The receptors were gathered from a young woman in good health.

This clone has just a few counts. This rearrangement joins TRBV7-8 to TRBJ2-1; TRBD2 matches at 10 bases. CDR3 length: 16 amino acids. Germline assignment: CDR1 SGHVS and CDR2 FQNEAQ. V lost 0 bases and J lost 9; bases outside the gene matches: 8. Written as DNA, the CDR3 is TGTGCCAGCAGCTTAGCCCAACTAGCGGGGTCGGGTGAGCAGTTCTTC. It codes for CASSLAQLAGSGEQFF.

Turning to this clone: At one end the junction does not follow the germline gene, possibly because of a read error. The genes are TRBV9 and TRBJ2-7; D gene unclear. Germline assignment: CDR1 SGDLS and CDR2 YYNGEE. The CDR3 runs to 9 residues. The CDR3: CASSAPRDF. The CDR3 region has the DNA TGTGCCAGCAGCGCCCCCAGAGACTTC.

A few counts support this clone. The J gene is TRBJ2-1, the V gene TRBV14; D call uncertain. Per the germline V gene, CDR1 is SGHDN and CDR2 is FVKESK. This CDR3 region has 15 residues. V was cut by 0 bases and J by 4 bases, with 10 bases left in between. As DNA, the CDR3 is TGTGCCAGCAGCCAAGACCCTCGGGCGTACAATGAGCAGTTCTTC. Amino acid sequence: CASSQDPRAYNEQFF.

The rearrangement uses TRBV19 and TRBJ2-1, with D possibly being TRBD1 or TRBD2 (5 bases each). Germline CDR1 LNHDA, CDR2 SQIVND (reference sequence). The CDR3 consists of 14 residues. V dropped 1 base and J dropped 8 bases, with 12 bases sitting between them. The DNA for the CDR3 is TGTGCCAGTAGTATAGCAGGGAGTGGGGATGAGCAGTTCTTC. It is translated as CASSIAGSGDEQFF.

The chain joins TRBV18 to TRBJ2-2; 8 bases fit TRBD1. Germline values: CDR1 KGHSH, CDR2 LQKENI. With 6 bases clipped from V and 1 base from J, the junction kept 10 bases outside the gene matches. The CDR3 is 17 amino acids. The CDR3 is CASSPSGGTGNTGELFF. The DNA for the CDR3 is TGTGCCAGCTCCCCCTCTGGCGGGACAGGGAACACCGGGGAGCTGTTTTTT.

V gene TRBV6-6 combines with J gene TRBJ2-6, with unresolved D. The V gene lost 7 bases and the J gene lost 4 bases, with 11 bases spanning the gap. The CDR3 contains 14 residues. Looked up from germline, CDR1 is MNHNY and CDR2 is SVGAGI (reference sequence). The CDR3 sequence is CASTLGAGANVLTF. CDR3 coding DNA: TGTGCCAGCACCCTAGGAGCCGGGGCCAACGTCCTGACTTTC.

This clone appeared a few times. This chain connects TRBV28 to TRBJ2-5, with 8 bases identical to TRBD1. The V gene's germline CDR1 is MDHEN and CDR2 SYDVKM. This CDR3 comprises 15 residues. With 1 base clipped from V and 4 bases from J, the junction kept 5 bases outside the gene matches. As DNA, the CDR3 is TGTGCCAGCAGTTTATCCTCAGGGGGCGTAGAGACCCAGTACTTC. Its translation: CASSLSSGGVETQYF.

V is TRBV2 and J is TRBJ2-1, with TRBD1 identical over 8 bases. The CDR3 loop spans 17 amino acids. Germline lookup yields CDR1 SNHLY and CDR2 FYNNEI. The V gene end was trimmed by 6 bases and the J gene end by 7 bases; junction bases not matched to a gene: 17. The chain's CDR3 is CASSDGVTGVLRNEQFF. The DNA of the CDR3 is TGTGCCAGCAGCGACGGGGTGACAGGGGTTTTGCGGAATGAGCAGTTCTTC.

For the CDR3, the DNA is TGTGCCAGCGGACCCGTTGGGAACACTGAAGCTTTCTTT. It encodes CASGPVGNTEAFF. The chain carries TRBV7-2 and TRBJ1-1; no clear D gene. The germline V gene encodes CDR1 SGHTA and CDR2 FQGNSA. The CDR3 has 13 residues. Trimming removed 8 bases at V and 1 base at J, with 11 bases between.

This chain joins TRBV4-3 and TRBJ2-1, with TRBD2 matching 14 bases. The CDR3 is 18 residues long. After removal of 4 bases from V and 6 bases from J, the junction contained 11 bases not matched to a gene. Germline V CDR1 and CDR2: LGHNA, YSLEER. DNA of the CDR3: TGCGCCAGCAGCCGAGAAAGGCCGGGACTAGCGGGAGTCAATGAGCAGTTCTTC. Translating it yields CASSRERPGLAGVNEQFF.

This clone was observed a few times. The chain carries TRBV7-9 and TRBJ2-1, with D possibly called TRBD1 or TRBD2 (5 bases each). The CDR3 has 15 amino acids. V gave up 4 bases and J gave up 3 bases, with 13 bases separating them. Germline V gives CDR1 SEHNR, CDR2 FQNEAQ (reference sequence). Here the CDR3 DNA reads TGTGCCAGCAGCTCGGGACCCGTAAGCTACAATGAGCAGTTCTTC. Protein sequence: CASSSGPVSYNEQFF.

This clone was picked up a small number of times. This chain uses TRBV6-5 with TRBJ2-2; unclear D gene. Trimming cost V 8 bases and J 5 bases, with 12 bases left between them. This CDR3 region has 13 residues. Per germline, CDR1 MNHEY and CDR2 SVGAGI. The CDR3 coding sequence is TGTGCCAGCGTGGCGGCGGAAACCGGGGAGCTGTTTTTT. This gives the protein CASVAAETGELFF.

This clone was found a few times. The gene calls are TRBV6-6 and TRBJ1-1; D call uncertain. The CDR3 totals 11 residues. Trimming pared 2 bases from V and 11 bases from J, leaving 9 bases between. Germline-derived CDR1 and CDR2 are MNHNY and SVGAGI (reference sequence). The CDR3 sequence: CASSYRSSAFF. CDR3 DNA: TGTGCCAGCAGTTACCGAAGCAGCGCTTTCTTT.

This clone showed up just a few times. The chain couples TRBV5-4 to TRBJ2-7, with D possibly matching TRBD1 (6 bases). This CDR3 comprises 14 residues. Trimming took 0 bases from V and 1 from J, leaving 8 bases between them. The germline V gene has CDR1 SGHNT and CDR2 YYREEE (reference sequence). The CDR3, as DNA: TGTGCCAGCAGCTTGGATCAGGGGTCCTACGAGCAGTACTTC. The encoded protein is CASSLDQGSYEQYF.

This clone was observed a handful of times. V is TRBV7-2 and J is TRBJ2-7, with 10 bases aligning to TRBD2. Germline-derived CDR1 and CDR2 are SGHTA and FQGNSA. Germline trimming cut 5 bases from V and 4 bases from J; bases unmatched to any gene: 14. CDR3 length: 17 residues. The CDR3 loop reads CASSPNRGLAGEYEQYF. In DNA, the CDR3 is TGTGCCAGCAGCCCAAATCGAGGGCTAGCGGGAGAGTACGAGCAGTACTTC.

The chain combines TRBV15 with TRBJ1-1; 8 bases match TRBD1. V trimming: 7 bases; J trimming: 4 bases; junction bases outside the gene matches: 11. The CDR3 loop spans 15 amino acids. CDR1 is LNHNV, CDR2 YYDKDF, per germline (reference sequence). CDR3 protein: CATKIEQGAGTEAFF. CDR3 nucleotides: TGTGCCACCAAGATAGAGCAGGGGGCTGGCACTGAAGCTTTCTTT.

Only a few counts were recorded for this clone. The V and J genes are TRBV27 and TRBJ2-5; possible D gene TRBD2, 6 bases. Trimming took 5 bases from V and 3 from J, leaving 16 bases between them. This CDR3 contains 15 residues. Germline V gene sequence: CDR1 MNHEY, CDR2 SMNVEV (reference sequence). The CDR3 DNA follows: TGTGCCAGCAGTCCAAGACTAGTAGGGGAAGAGACCCAGTACTTC. Residues: CASSPRLVGEETQYF.

This clone was observed a few times. The chain joins TRBV18 to TRBJ2-5; 7 positions agree with TRBD2. The V and J ends lost 2 bases and 5 bases, in that order; junction bases with no gene match: 2. The length of the CDR3 is 13 residues. Germline values: CDR1 KGHSH, CDR2 LQKENI. CDR3 coding DNA: TGTGCCAGCTCACCAAACGGGGGGGAGACCCAGTACTTC. Its protein is CASSPNGGETQYF. Looking up the rest from reference TRBV18 and TRBJ2-5 gives the full variable domain: NAGVMQNPRHLVRRRGQEARLRCSPMKGHSHVYWYRQLPEEGLKFMVYLQKENIIDESGMPKERFSAEFPKEGPSILRIQQVVRGDSAAYFCASSPNGGETQYFGPGTRLLVL.

This rearrangement joins TRBV5-6 to TRBJ1-4; D gene ambiguous. V was pared by 0 bases and J by 0 bases, with 3 bases between. Germline assignment: CDR1 SGHDT and CDR2 YYEEEE. The CDR3 has 14 residues. The CDR3 sequence: CASSLAATNEKLFF. As DNA, the CDR3 is TGTGCCAGCAGCTTGGCAGCAACTAATGAAAAACTGTTTTTT.

Points on this clone: This sample includes further DNA sequences coding for the same CDR3. The rearrangement joins TRBV9 to TRBJ2-5; weak D call: TRBD1 (6 bases). V gave up 0 bases and J gave up 5 bases, with 11 bases separating them. This CDR3 has 14 amino acids. CDR1 and CDR2 from the germline V gene are SGDLS and YYNGEE. As DNA, the CDR3 is TGTGCCAGCAGCGTAGGGGTAGGGGGTGAGACCCAGTACTTC. Its translation: CASSVGVGGETQYF.

V gene TRBV10-3 combines with J gene TRBJ2-7, with 13 positions matching TRBD2. Germline assignment: CDR1 ENHRY and CDR2 SYGVKD. This CDR3 has 13 residues. V trimming: 7 bases; J trimming: 6 bases; junction bases outside the gene matches: 3. CDR3 coding DNA: TGTGCCATCATGGGGACTAGCGGGACCGAGCAGTACTTC. Protein sequence: CAIMGTSGTEQYF.

This clone was counted only a few times. The chain has TRBV19 and TRBJ2-2; 8 bases match TRBD1. The V segment lost 5 bases and the J segment 6 bases; nucleotides outside the gene matches: 8. CDR1 is LNHDA, CDR2 SQIVND, per germline (reference sequence). The CDR3 length is 15 residues. Here the CDR3 reads CASSRDRGGAGELFF. The CDR3 region has the DNA TGTGCCAGTAGTCGAGACAGGGGCGGCGCCGGGGAGCTGTTTTTT.

The chain links TRBV7-2 to TRBJ2-3; 7 bases align to TRBD2. The V gene's germline CDR1 is SGHTA and CDR2 FQGNSA. This CDR3 comprises 15 residues. J lost 6 bases, V lost 5 bases, and 11 bases had no gene match. The CDR3 coding sequence is TGTGCCAGCAGCCCGAGGCTGCGGGAGCCCGATACGCAGTATTTT. This gives the protein CASSPRLREPDTQYF.

V is TRBV7-2 and J is TRBJ2-7; 9 bases fit TRBD1. The length of the CDR3 is 14 residues. Germline V lookup: CDR1 SGHTA, CDR2 FQGNSA. V lost 4 bases to trimming and J lost 7 bases; unmatched junction nucleotides: 8. CDR3 nucleotides: TGTGCCAGCAGCTACAGGGGGCGGCCAGGGGAGCAGTACTTC. Its protein is CASSYRGRPGEQYF.